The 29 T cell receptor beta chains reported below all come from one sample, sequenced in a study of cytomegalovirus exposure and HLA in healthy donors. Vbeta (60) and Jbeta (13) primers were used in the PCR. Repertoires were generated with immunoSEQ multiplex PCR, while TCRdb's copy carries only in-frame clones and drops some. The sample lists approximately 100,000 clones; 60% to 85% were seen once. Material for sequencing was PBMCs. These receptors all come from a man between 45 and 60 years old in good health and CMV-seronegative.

This CDR3 is CASSLRQDTYNEQFF. CDR3 nucleotides: TGCGCCAGCAGCTTGCGCCAGGATACCTACAATGAGCAGTTCTTC. The chain employs TRBV5-1 and TRBJ2-1; no definite D call. V was trimmed by 1 base and J by 2 bases, leaving 10 bases between them. The germline V gene has CDR1 SGHRS and CDR2 YFSETQ. The CDR3 has 15 amino acids. The full variable domain, completed using reference TRBV5-1 and TRBJ2-1, is KAGVTQTPRYLIKTRGQQVTLSCSPISGHRSVSWYQQTPGQGLQFLFEYFSETQRNKGNFPGRFSGRQFSNSRSEMNVSTLELGDSALYLCASSLRQDTYNEQFFGPGTRLTVL.

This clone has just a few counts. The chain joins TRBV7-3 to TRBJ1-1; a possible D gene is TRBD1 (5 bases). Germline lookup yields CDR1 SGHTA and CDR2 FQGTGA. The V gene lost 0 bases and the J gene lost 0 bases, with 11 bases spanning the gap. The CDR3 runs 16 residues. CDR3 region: CASSLTFDRMNTEAFF. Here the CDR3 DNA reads TGTGCCAGCAGCTTAACATTCGACAGAATGAACACTGAAGCTTTCTTT.

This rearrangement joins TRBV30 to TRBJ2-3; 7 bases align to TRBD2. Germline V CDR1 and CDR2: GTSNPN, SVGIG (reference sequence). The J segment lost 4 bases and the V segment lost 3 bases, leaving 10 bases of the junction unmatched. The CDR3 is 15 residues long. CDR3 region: CAWRILAGRADTQYF. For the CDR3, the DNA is TGTGCCTGGAGAATTCTGGCAGGGAGGGCAGATACGCAGTATTTT.

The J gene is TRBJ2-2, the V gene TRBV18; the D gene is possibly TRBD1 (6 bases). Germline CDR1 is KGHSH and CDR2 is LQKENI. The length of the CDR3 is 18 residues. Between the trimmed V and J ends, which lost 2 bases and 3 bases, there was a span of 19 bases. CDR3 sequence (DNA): TGTGCCAGCTCACCATCCTTAGCGCCAGGGGTGGACACCGGGGAGCTGTTTTTT. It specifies CASSPSLAPGVDTGELFF.

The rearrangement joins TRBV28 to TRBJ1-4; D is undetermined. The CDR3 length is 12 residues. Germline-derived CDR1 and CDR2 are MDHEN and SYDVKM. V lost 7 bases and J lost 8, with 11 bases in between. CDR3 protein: CASNSQAEKLFF. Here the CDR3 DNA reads TGTGCCAGCAACTCCCAGGCGGAAAAACTGTTTTTT.

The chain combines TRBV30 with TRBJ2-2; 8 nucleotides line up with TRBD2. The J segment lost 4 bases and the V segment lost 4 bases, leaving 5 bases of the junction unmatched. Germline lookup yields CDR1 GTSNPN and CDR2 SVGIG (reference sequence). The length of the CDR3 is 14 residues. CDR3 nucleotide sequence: TGTGCCTGGAACACGGGGGGGGGCACCGGGGAGCTGTTTTTT. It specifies CAWNTGGGTGELFF.

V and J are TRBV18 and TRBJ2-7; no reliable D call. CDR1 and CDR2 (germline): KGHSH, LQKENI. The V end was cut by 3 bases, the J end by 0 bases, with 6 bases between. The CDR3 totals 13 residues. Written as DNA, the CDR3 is TGTGCCAGCTCACCGGGCAGCTCCTACGAGCAGTACTTC. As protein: CASSPGSSYEQYF.

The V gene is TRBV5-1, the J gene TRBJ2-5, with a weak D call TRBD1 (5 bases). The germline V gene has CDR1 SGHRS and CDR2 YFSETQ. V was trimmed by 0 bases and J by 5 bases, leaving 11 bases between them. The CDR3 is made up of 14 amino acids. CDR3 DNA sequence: TGCGCCAGCAGCTTGGCCCGGCAGGGTGAGACCCAGTACTTC. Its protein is CASSLARQGETQYF. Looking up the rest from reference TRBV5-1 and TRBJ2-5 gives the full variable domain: KAGVTQTPRYLIKTRGQQVTLSCSPISGHRSVSWYQQTPGQGLQFLFEYFSETQRNKGNFPGRFSGRQFSNSRSEMNVSTLELGDSALYLCASSLARQGETQYFGPGTRLLVL.

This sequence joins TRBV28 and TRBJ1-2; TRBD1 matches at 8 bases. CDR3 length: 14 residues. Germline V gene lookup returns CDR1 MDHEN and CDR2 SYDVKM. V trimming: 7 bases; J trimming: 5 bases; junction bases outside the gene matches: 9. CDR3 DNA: TGTGCCAGCATCCGGACAGGGTGGGGGTATGGCTACACCTTC. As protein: CASIRTGWGYGYTF.

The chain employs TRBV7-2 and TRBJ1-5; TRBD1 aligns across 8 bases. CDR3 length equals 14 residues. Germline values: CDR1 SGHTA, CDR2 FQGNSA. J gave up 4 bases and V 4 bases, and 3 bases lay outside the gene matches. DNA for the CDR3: TGTGCCAGCAGCTCCCGGACAGGGAATCAGCCCCAGCATTTT. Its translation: CASSSRTGNQPQHF.

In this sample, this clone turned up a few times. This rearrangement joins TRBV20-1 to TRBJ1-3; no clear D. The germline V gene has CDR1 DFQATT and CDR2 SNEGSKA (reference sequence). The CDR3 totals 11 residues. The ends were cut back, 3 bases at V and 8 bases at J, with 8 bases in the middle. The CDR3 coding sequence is TGCAGTGCTAGGGACTTAGACACCATATATTTT. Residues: CSARDLDTIYF.

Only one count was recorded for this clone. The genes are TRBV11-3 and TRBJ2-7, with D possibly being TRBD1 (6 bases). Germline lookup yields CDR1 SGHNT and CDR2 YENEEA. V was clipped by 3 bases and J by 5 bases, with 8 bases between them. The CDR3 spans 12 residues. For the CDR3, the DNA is TGTGCCAGCAGCTTCAGGGGAAACGAGCAGTACTTC. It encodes CASSFRGNEQYF.

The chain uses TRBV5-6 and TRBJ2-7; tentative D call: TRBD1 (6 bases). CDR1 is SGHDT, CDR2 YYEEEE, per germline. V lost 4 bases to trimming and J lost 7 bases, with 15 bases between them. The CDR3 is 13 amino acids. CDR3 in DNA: TGTGCCAGCAGCCCCACAGGGTACGGGGAGCAGTACTTC. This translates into CASSPTGYGEQYF.

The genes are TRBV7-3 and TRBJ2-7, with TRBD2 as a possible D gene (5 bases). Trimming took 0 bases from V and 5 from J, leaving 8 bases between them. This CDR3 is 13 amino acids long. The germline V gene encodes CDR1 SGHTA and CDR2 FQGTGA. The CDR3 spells CASSLTARDEQYF. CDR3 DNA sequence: TGTGCCAGCAGCTTAACGGCGCGGGACGAGCAGTACTTC.

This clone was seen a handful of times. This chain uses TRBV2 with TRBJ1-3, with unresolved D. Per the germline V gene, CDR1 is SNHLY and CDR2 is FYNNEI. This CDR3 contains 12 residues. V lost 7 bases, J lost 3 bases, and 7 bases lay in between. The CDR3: CASKASGNTIYF. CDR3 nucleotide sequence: TGTGCCAGCAAGGCTAGTGGAAACACCATATATTTT.

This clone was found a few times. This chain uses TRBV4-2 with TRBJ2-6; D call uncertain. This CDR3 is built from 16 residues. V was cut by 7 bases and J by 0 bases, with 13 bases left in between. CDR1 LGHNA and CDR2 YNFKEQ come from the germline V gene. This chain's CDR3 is CASTGESGSGANVLTF. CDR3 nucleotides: TGTGCCAGCACCGGAGAGTCGGGCTCTGGGGCCAACGTCCTGACTTTC.

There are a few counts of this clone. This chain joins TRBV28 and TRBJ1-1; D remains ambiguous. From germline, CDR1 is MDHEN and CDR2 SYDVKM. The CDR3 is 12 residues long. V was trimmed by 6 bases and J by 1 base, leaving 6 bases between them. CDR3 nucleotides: TGTGCCAGCAGCAATCAGAACACTGAAGCTTTCTTT. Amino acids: CASSNQNTEAFF. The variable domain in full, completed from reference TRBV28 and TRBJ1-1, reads DVKVTQSSRYLVKRTGEKVFLECVQDMDHENMFWYRQDPGLGLRLIYFSYDVKMKEKGDIPEGYSVSREKKERFSLILESASTNQTSMYLCASSNQNTEAFFGQGTRLTVV.

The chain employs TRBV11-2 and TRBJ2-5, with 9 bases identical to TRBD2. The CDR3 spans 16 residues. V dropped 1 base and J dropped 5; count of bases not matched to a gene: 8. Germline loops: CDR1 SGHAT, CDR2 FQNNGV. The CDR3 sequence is CASSLGAGGPGETQYF. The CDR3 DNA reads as TGTGCCAGCAGCTTAGGGGCGGGAGGGCCGGGGGAGACCCAGTACTTC.

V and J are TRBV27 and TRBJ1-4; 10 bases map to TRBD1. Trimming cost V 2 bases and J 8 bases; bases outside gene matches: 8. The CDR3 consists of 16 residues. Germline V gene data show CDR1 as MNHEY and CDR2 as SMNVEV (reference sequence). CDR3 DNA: TGTGCCAGCAGTTTAGATGTTCGGACAGGGGGGGAAAAACTGTTTTTT. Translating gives CASSLDVRTGGEKLFF.

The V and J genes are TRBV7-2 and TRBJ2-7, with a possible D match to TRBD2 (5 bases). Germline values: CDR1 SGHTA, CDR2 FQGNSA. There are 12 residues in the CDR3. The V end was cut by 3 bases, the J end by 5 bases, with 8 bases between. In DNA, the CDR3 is TGTGCCAGCAGCTTTTCTAGCCACGAGCAGTACTTC. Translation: CASSFSSHEQYF.

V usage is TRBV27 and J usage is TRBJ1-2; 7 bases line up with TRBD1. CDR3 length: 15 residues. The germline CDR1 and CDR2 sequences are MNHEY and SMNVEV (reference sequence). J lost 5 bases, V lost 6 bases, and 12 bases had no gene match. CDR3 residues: CASRDPRGSRYGYTF. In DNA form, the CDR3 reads TGTGCCAGCAGAGACCCCAGGGGGAGTCGGTATGGCTACACCTTC.

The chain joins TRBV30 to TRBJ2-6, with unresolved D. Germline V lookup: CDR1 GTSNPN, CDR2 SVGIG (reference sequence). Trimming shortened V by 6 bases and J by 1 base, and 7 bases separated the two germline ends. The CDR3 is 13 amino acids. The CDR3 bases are TGTGCCTGTACAGTGTCTGGGGCCAACGTCCTGACTTTC. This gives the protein CACTVSGANVLTF.

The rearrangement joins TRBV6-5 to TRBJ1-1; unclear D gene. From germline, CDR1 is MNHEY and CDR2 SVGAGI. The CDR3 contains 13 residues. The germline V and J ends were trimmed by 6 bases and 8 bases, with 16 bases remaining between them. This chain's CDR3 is CASSNHPAGEAFF. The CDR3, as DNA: TGTGCCAGCAGCAACCACCCCGCGGGCGAAGCTTTCTTT.

CDR3 DNA sequence: TGTGCCAGCAGCCAGGACAGGGACTATGGCTACACCTTC. It yields the protein CASSQDRDYGYTF. The chain links TRBV4-2 to TRBJ1-2; TRBD1 aligns across 8 bases. J gave up 3 bases and V 3 bases, and 0 bases lay outside the gene matches. This CDR3 spans 13 amino acids. Per germline, CDR1 LGHNA and CDR2 YNFKEQ.

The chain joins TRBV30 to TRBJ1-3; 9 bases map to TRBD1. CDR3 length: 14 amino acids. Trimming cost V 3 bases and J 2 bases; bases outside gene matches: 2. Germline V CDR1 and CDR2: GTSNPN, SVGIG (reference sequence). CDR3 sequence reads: CAWRTGGPGNTIYF. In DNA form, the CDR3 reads TGTGCCTGGAGGACAGGGGGACCTGGAAACACCATATATTTT. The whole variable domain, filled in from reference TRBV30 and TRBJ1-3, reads SQTIHQWPATLVQPVGSPLSLECTVEGTSNPNLYWYRQAAGRGLQLLFYSVGIGQISSEVPQNLSASRPQDRQFILSSKKLLLSDSGFYLCAWRTGGPGNTIYFGEGSWLTVV.

The CDR3 protein is CASSPLKGQGCNEQFF. The DNA for the CDR3 is TGCGCCAGCAGTCCCTTAAAGGGACAGGGCTGCAATGAGCAGTTCTTC. This chain links TRBV23-1 with TRBJ2-1; 9 bases agree with TRBD1. TRBV23-1 falls under the ORF class, with uncertain function. The V and J ends lost 4 bases and 6 bases, in that order; junction bases with no gene match: 10. The CDR3 extends over 16 amino acids.

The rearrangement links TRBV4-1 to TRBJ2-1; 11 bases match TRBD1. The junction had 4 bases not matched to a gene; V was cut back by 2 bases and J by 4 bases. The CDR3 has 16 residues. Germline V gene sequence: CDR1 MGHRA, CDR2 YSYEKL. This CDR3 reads CASSQPGTGGYNEQFF. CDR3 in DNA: TGCGCCAGCAGCCAACCGGGGACAGGGGGATACAATGAGCAGTTCTTC.

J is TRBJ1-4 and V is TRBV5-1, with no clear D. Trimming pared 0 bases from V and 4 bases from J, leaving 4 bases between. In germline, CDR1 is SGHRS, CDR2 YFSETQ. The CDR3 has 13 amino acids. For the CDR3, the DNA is TGCGCCAGCAGCTTGGACAGTAATGAAAAACTGTTTTTT. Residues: CASSLDSNEKLFF.

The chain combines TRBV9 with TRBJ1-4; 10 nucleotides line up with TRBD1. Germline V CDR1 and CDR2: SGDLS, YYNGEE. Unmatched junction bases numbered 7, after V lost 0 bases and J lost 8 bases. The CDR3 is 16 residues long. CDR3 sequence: CASSVGYGTGDEKLFF. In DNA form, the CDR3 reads TGTGCCAGCAGCGTAGGGTACGGGACAGGGGACGAAAAACTGTTTTTT.